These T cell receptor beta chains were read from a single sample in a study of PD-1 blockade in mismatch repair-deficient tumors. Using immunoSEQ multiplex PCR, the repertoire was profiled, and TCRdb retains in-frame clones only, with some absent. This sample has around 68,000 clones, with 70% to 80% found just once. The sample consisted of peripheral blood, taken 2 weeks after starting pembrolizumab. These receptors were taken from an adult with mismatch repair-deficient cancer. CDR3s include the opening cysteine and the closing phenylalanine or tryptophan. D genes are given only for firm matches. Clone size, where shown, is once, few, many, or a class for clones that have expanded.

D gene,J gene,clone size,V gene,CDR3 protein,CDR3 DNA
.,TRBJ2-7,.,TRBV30,CAWSGDTLGPYEQYF,TGTGCCTGGAGTGGGGACACTCTGGGCCCCTACGAGCAGTACTTC
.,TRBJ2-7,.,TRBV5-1,CASWDPLGTYEQYF,TGCGCCAGCTGGGACCCCTTGGGGACCTACGAGCAGTACTTC
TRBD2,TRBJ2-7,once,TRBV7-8,CASSPIAGGSYEQYF,TGTGCCAGCAGCCCAATAGCGGGAGGCTCCTACGAGCAGTACTTC
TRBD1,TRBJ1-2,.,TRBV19,CASSTQTGGVSGYTF,TGTGCCAGTAGTACCCAGACAGGGGGGGTCTCTGGCTACACCTTC
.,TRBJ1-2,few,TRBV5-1,CASRADPADYGYTF,TGCGCCAGCAGAGCCGACCCGGCGGACTATGGCTACACCTTC
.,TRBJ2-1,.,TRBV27,CASNLPGLGQFF,TGTGCCAGCAATCTACCGGGCCTCGGGCAGTTCTTC
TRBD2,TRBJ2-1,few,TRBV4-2,CASSLTGTSGTEQFF,TGTGCCAGCAGTCTTACCGGGACTAGCGGTACTGAGCAGTTCTTC
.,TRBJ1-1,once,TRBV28,CASNPQSGSPEAFF,TGTGCCAGCAATCCCCAGTCCGGGTCCCCTGAAGCTTTCTTT
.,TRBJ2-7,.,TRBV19,CASSPKEGFSIPYEQYF,TGTGCCAGTAGTCCCAAAGAGGGGTTTTCGATCCCATACGAGCAGTACTTC
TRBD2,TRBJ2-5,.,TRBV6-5,CASRPGLAGGETQYF,TGTGCCAGCAGACCGGGACTAGCGGGAGGGGAGACCCAGTACTTC
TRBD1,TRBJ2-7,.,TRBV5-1,CASSQTGGDEQYF,TGCGCCAGCAGCCAGACAGGGGGCGACGAGCAGTACTTC
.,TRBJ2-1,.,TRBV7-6,CASSTSGLNNEQFF,TGTGCCAGCAGCACCAGCGGGCTTAACAATGAGCAGTTCTTC
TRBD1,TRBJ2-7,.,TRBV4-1,CASSGQVAYEQYF,TGCGCCAGCAGCGGACAGGTTGCCTACGAGCAGTACTTC
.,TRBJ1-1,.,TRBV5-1,CASSFGKTNTEAFF,TGCGCCAGCAGCTTCGGCAAGACGAACACTGAAGCTTTCTTT
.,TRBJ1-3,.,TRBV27,CASSLSGARSGNTIYF,TGTGCCAGCAGTTTATCCGGGGCCCGCTCTGGAAACACCATATATTTT
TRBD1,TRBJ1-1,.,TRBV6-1,CASSENTQGVEFF,TGTGCCAGCAGTGAAAACACACAGGGGGTGGAATTCTTT
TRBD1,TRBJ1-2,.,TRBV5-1,CASSPGRQGGYTF,TGCGCCAGCAGCCCGGGTAGACAGGGTGGCTACACCTTC
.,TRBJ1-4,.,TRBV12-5,CASGIGATGEKLFF,TGTGCTAGTGGTATCGGAGCGACTGGGGAAAAACTGTTTTTT
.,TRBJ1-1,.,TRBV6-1,CASSEEYRAFF,TGTGCCAGCAGTGAAGAGTATAGGGCTTTCTTT
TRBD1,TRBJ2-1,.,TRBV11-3,CASSLQDRGYNEQFF,TGTGCCAGCAGCCTTCAGGACAGGGGCTACAATGAGCAGTTCTTC
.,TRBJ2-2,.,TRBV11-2,CASSVNRGGTGELFF,TGTGCCAGCAGCGTTAACAGGGGGGGTACCGGGGAGCTGTTTTTT
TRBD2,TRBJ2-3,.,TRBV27,CASSPLPSGVNTDTQYF,TGTGCCAGCAGTCCCCTTCCTAGCGGGGTTAACACAGATACGCAGTATTTT
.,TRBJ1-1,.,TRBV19,CASSIGRVGGTEAFF,TGTGCCAGTAGTATAGGGAGGGTGGGGGGCACTGAAGCTTTCTTT
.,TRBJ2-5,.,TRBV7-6,CASSFTGWETQYF,TGTGCCAGCAGCTTTACAGGGTGGGAGACCCAGTACTTC
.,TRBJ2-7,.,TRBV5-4,CASSLMEGGLRSYEQYF,TGTGCCAGCAGCCTGATGGAGGGGGGACTCCGCTCCTACGAGCAGTACTTC
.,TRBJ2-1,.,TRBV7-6,CASSLEGLAGEQFF,TGTGCCAGCAGCTTAGAGGGGCTAGCTGGTGAGCAGTTCTTC
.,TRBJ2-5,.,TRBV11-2,CASSLGRSDLGETQYF,TGTGCCAGCAGCTTAGGTCGATCGGATCTCGGGGAGACCCAGTACTTC
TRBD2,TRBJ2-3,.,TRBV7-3,CASSEAGERAGGRPDTQYF,TGTGCCAGCAGCGAAGCGGGGGAGCGGGCGGGAGGTAGACCAGATACGCAGTATTTT
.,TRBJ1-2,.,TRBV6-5,CASSYSPTNYGYTF,TGTGCCAGCAGTTACTCGCCAACTAACTATGGCTACACCTTC
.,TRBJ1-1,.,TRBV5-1,CASSYQGRWTEAFF,TGCGCCAGCAGCTATCAGGGAAGATGGACTGAAGCTTTCTTT
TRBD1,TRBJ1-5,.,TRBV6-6,CASSDRDRANQPQHF,TGTGCCAGCAGCGACCGGGACAGGGCCAATCAGCCCCAGCATTTT
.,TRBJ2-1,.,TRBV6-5,CASMGRRGGYNEQFF,TGTGCCAGCATGGGGAGGAGGGGTGGCTACAATGAGCAGTTCTTC
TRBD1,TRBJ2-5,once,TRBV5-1,CASSLPGGSGETQYF,TGCGCCAGCAGCTTGCCAGGGGGCTCGGGGGAGACCCAGTACTTC
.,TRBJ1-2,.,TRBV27,CASSLTTSGRVYTF,TGTGCCAGCAGTTTGACGACAAGCGGCCGCGTCTACACCTTC
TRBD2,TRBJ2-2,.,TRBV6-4,CASTPEAGGRTGELFF,TGTGCCAGCACCCCTGAAGCGGGAGGGCGTACCGGGGAGCTGTTTTTT
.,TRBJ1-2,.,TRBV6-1,CAIPETSLRVSGYTF,TGTGCCATACCAGAAACCAGTCTCAGGGTATCTGGCTACACCTTC
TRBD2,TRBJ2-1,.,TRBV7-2,CASSLDSGGYNEQFF,TGTGCCAGCAGCTTAGATAGCGGGGGTTACAATGAGCAGTTCTTC
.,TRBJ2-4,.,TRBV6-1,CASSLGGGKNIQYF,TGTGCCAGCAGCCTCGGTGGGGGTAAAAACATTCAGTACTTC
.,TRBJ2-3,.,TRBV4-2,CASSQTLGPQRGDTQYF,TGTGCCAGCAGCCAGACCCTCGGGCCGCAGAGGGGAGATACGCAGTATTTT
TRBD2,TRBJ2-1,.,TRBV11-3,CASSLEWGGTSGYNEQFF,TGTGCCAGCAGCTTAGAGTGGGGGGGGACTAGCGGGTACAATGAGCAGTTCTTC
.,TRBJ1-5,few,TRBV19,CASSSQGNQPQHF,TGTGCCAGTAGTTCCCAGGGTAATCAGCCCCAGCATTTT
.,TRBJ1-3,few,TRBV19,CASSISRGYGNTIYF,TGTGCCAGTAGTATCTCGAGGGGGTATGGAAACACCATATATTTT
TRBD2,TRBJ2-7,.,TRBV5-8,CASSSVTSGGYEQYF,TGTGCCAGCAGCTCGGTGACTAGCGGGGGATACGAGCAGTACTTC
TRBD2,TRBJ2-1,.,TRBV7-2,CASSFGTSGNNEQFF,TGTGCCAGCAGCTTCGGGACTAGCGGGAACAATGAGCAGTTCTTC
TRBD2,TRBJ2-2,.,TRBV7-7,CASSLSGSGIGELFF,TGTGCTAGCAGCCTTAGCGGGAGTGGTATCGGGGAGCTGTTTTTT
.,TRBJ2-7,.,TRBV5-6,CASSLLALGSYEQYF,TGTGCCAGCAGCCTTCTAGCGTTAGGCTCCTACGAGCAGTACTTC